This is a list of T cell receptor beta chains from one sample in a study of PD-1 blockade in mismatch repair-deficient tumors. Profiled with immunoSEQ multiplex PCR; TCRdb holds only in-frame clones, not every one. The table shows around 120,000 clones, with around 83% occurring only once. Material: peripheral blood, obtained 44 weeks after starting pembrolizumab. These receptors all stem from an adult with mismatch repair-deficient cancer. Each CDR3 is given with its conserved first and last residue. A D gene is named only where the DNA matches it firmly. Not all rows give a size; the values are once, few, many and, for expanded clones, a class.

size	J	V	D	DNA	CDR3
-	TRBJ1-5	TRBV10-2	-	TGCGCCAGCAGTGACCCCACCGGGCCCCAGCATTTT	CASSDPTGPQHF
-	TRBJ2-1	TRBV5-1	-	TGCGCCAGCAGGACTGGAGACAATGAGCAGTTCTTC	CASRTGDNEQFF
-	TRBJ2-7	TRBV4-2	-	TGTGCCAGCAGCCTAACGGGCGAGCAGTACTTC	CASSLTGEQYF
once	TRBJ2-3	TRBV4-3	TRBD2	TGCGCCAGCAGCCAGGGTAGCGGGTATAGCACAGATACGCAGTATTTT	CASSQGSGYSTDTQYF
-	TRBJ2-1	TRBV28	-	TGTGCCAGGAGAAGCCGCTACAATGAGCAGTTCTTC	CARRSRYNEQFF
-	TRBJ2-3	TRBV2	-	TGTGCCAGCAGGAAAGCGTGGCGGGCCACAGATACGCAGTATTTT	CASRKAWRATDTQYF
-	TRBJ2-1	TRBV11-3	-	TGTGCCAGCAGCTTATCCGGAGGTGCTTACAATGAGCAGTTCTTC	CASSLSGGAYNEQFF
-	TRBJ2-3	TRBV5-1	-	TGCGCCAGCAGCCACAAGGACGGCGTCACAGATACGCAGTATTTT	CASSHKDGVTDTQYF
-	TRBJ2-3	TRBV6-6	-	TGTGCCAGCAGTTACTCTAGCACAGATACGCAGTATTTT	CASSYSSTDTQYF
-	TRBJ2-1	TRBV6-1	TRBD2	TGTGCCAGCAGTGCCGGACTAGCGGCCTTATACAATGAGCAGTTCTTC	CASSAGLAALYNEQFF
-	TRBJ2-7	TRBV5-8	-	TGTGCCAGCAGCTTGGGCAGGGGGACTTTCTACGAGCAGTACTTC	CASSLGRGTFYEQYF
-	TRBJ2-5	TRBV4-3	-	TGCGCCAGCAGCCAAGATCAGGGGCAACAAGAGACCCAGTACTTC	CASSQDQGQQETQYF
-	TRBJ1-5	TRBV28	-	TGTGCCAGCAGTTTAAATGCAGGGGAGCACAATCAGCCCCAGCATTTT	CASSLNAGEHNQPQHF
few	TRBJ1-4	TRBV25-1	-	TGTGCCAGCAGTGAAAGCGGACATGACAGCCATAAACTGTTTTTT	CASSESGHDSHKLFF
-	TRBJ2-3	TRBV7-2	-	TGTGCCAGCAGCTTAGAGGTCAGGTACTCTAGCACAGATACGCAGTATTTT	CASSLEVRYSSTDTQYF
few	TRBJ1-2	TRBV29-1	-	TGCAGCGTTGAAGATGGCAGGGGACGAGGCTACACCTTC	CSVEDGRGRGYTF
-	TRBJ2-7	TRBV7-4	-	TGTGCCAGCAGCCAAGAGGTGAGGGACACCTACGAGCAGTACTTC	CASSQEVRDTYEQYF
-	TRBJ1-2	TRBV11-2	TRBD1	TGTGCCAGCAGCCCCGGACAGGGGGTTAAACGGTATGGCTACACCTTC	CASSPGQGVKRYGYTF
few	TRBJ1-1	TRBV4-1	-	TGCGCCAGCAGCCGGGGTGCGAACACTGAAGCTTTCTTT	CASSRGANTEAFF
-	TRBJ2-1	TRBV6-4	-	TGTGCCAGCAGTGACTTGGGAATCGGCCTCAATGAGCAGTTCTTC	CASSDLGIGLNEQFF
once	TRBJ1-3	TRBV5-1	-	TGCGCCAGCACGGGTGGCCAGCCCGGAAACACCATATATTTT	CASTGGQPGNTIYF
few	TRBJ1-4	TRBV30	TRBD1	TGTGCCTGGAGTACAGGGGTAGGTGAAAAACTGTTTTTT	CAWSTGVGEKLFF
-	TRBJ1-2	TRBV10-3	-	TGTGCCATCAGGGAAACCTCTAACTATGGCTACACCTTC	CAIRETSNYGYTF
-	TRBJ2-1	TRBV7-2	-	TGTGCCAGCAGCTTAGCGGGATATTACAATGAGCAGTTCTTC	CASSLAGYYNEQFF
once	TRBJ2-1	TRBV28	-	TGTGCCAGCGGCAGATACAGGGTCAATGAGCAGTTCTTC	CASGRYRVNEQFF
-	TRBJ2-1	TRBV12-5	TRBD2	TGTGCTAGTGGTTTGGTAGTCGCTAGCGGGAGGGCATACAATGAGCAGTTCTTC	CASGLVVASGRAYNEQFF
-	TRBJ2-7	TRBV7-8	-	TGTGCCAGCAGCTTAGTGGTCACCCCCTACGAGCAGTACTTC	CASSLVVTPYEQYF
once	TRBJ1-4	TRBV30	-	TGTGCCTGGAGTTTAGGGATTGCAACTAATGAAAAACTGTTTTTT	CAWSLGIATNEKLFF
-	TRBJ1-4	TRBV6-4	-	TGTGCCAGCAGTTTCTCCGTGGGTGAAAAACTGTTTTTT	CASSFSVGEKLFF
once	TRBJ2-7	TRBV30	TRBD2	TGTGCCTGGAGTGGTAGACTAGCGGGAGGACCTCTTTCCGAGCAGTACTTC	CAWSGRLAGGPLSEQYF
-	TRBJ2-7	TRBV5-4	-	TGTGCCAGCAGCTTGGGGCAGGGCCCCTACGAGCAGTACTTC	CASSLGQGPYEQYF